The 30 T cell receptor beta chains reported below all come from one sample, sequenced in a study of technical replicates of blood from a handful of donors. Libraries were prepared by immunoSEQ multiplex PCR; TCRdb keeps only in-frame clonotypes and omits some of them. This table has some 73,000 clones, around nine tenths appearing once. The sequenced material came from PBMCs. The receptors derive from a human donor in good health. Some clones in this sample may be carry-over from other donors' samples.

The V call is TRBV15, the J call TRBJ2-1; 9 nucleotides line up with TRBD2. The V gene's germline CDR1 is LNHNV and CDR2 YYDKDF (reference sequence). The trim removed 1 base at V and 3 bases at J, leaving 10 bases unmatched. This CDR3 region has 18 residues. CDR3 sequence: CATSRVPPGLAGYNEQFF. CDR3 in DNA: TGTGCCACCAGCAGAGTTCCGCCGGGACTAGCTGGCTACAATGAGCAGTTCTTC.

This sequence joins TRBV18 and TRBJ2-1; 11 bases fit TRBD2. Losses at the gene ends were 0 bases for V and 7 bases for J; bases not matched to a gene: 5. Germline V gene sequence: CDR1 KGHSH, CDR2 LQKENI. The CDR3 covers 16 residues. CDR3 in amino acids: CASSPPWASGRNEQFF. The CDR3 DNA reads TGTGCCAGCTCACCACCGTGGGCTAGCGGGAGGAATGAGCAGTTCTTC.

V gene TRBV29-1 combines with J gene TRBJ2-2, with 14 bases lining up with TRBD2. The germline gives CDR1 SQVTM, CDR2 ANQGSEA. V trimming: 6 bases; J trimming: 4 bases; junction bases outside the gene matches: 10. The CDR3 spans 17 residues. CDR3 protein: CSVTGTSGRGSTGELFF. CDR3 nucleotides: TGCAGCGTCACTGGGACTAGCGGGAGAGGAAGCACCGGGGAGCTGTTTTTT.

The chain carries TRBV11-2 and TRBJ2-7; TRBD2 agrees at 11 bases. The V segment lost 1 base and the J segment 10 bases; nucleotides outside the gene matches: 12. The CDR3 loop spans 16 amino acids. The V gene's germline CDR1 is SGHAT and CDR2 FQNNGV. The CDR3 DNA is TGTGCCAGCAGCTTAGGGCGGCCTAGCGGGGGGCCTCATCAGTACTTC. Translation gives CASSLGRPSGGPHQYF.

The rearrangement joins TRBV29-1 to TRBJ2-6; D uncertain. Germline V gives CDR1 SQVTM, CDR2 ANQGSEA. V shed 6 bases and J shed 0 bases, with 12 bases lying between them. The CDR3 is made up of 15 amino acids. The CDR3 spells CSVTLTRSGANVLTF. DNA for the CDR3: TGCAGCGTGACTCTAACACGCTCTGGGGCCAACGTCCTGACTTTC.

This chain connects TRBV19 to TRBJ1-2; the match to TRBD1 covers 9 bases. CDR1 is LNHDA, CDR2 SQIVND, per germline (reference sequence). V shed 5 bases and J 7 bases; nucleotides not matched to a gene: 8. This CDR3 has 14 amino acids. CDR3 residues: CASSPDRGGAGYTF. The CDR3 DNA reads as TGTGCCAGTAGTCCGGACAGGGGAGGGGCTGGCTACACCTTC. Full variable domain (missing parts from reference TRBV19 and TRBJ1-2): DGGITQSPKYLFRKEGQNVTLSCEQNLNHDAMYWYRQDPGQGLRLIYYSQIVNDFQKGDIAEGYSVSREKKESFPLTVTSAQKNPTAFYLCASSPDRGGAGYTFGSGTRLTVV.

The chain is built from TRBV15 and TRBJ1-6; 7 positions agree with TRBD1. This CDR3 region has 15 residues. Trimming cost V 0 bases and J 8 bases; bases outside gene matches: 4. Looked up from germline, CDR1 is LNHNV and CDR2 is YYDKDF (reference sequence). DNA for the CDR3: TGTGCCACCAGCAGAGATAACCAGGGGGATTCACCCCTCCACTTT. Its protein product is CATSRDNQGDSPLHF. Using reference TRBV15 and TRBJ1-6 for the parts outside the CDR3, the full variable domain is DAMVIQNPRYQVTQFGKPVTLSCSQTLNHNVMYWYQQKSSQAPKLLFHYYDKDFNNEADTPDNFQSRRPNTSFCFLDIRSPGLGDTAMYLCATSRDNQGDSPLHFGNGTRLTVT.

The chain links TRBV2 to TRBJ1-1; TRBD1 is a possible D gene (5 bases). This CDR3 has 15 amino acids. From germline, CDR1 is SNHLY and CDR2 FYNNEI. V lost 1 base to trimming and J lost 0 bases, with 9 bases between them. The CDR3 DNA is TGTGCCAGCAGTGAAGTAGGGGTCATGAACACTGAAGCTTTCTTT. It encodes CASSEVGVMNTEAFF.

The CDR3 DNA is TGTGCCAGCAGCTACACAGGGGGCGACAATTCACCCCTCCACTTT. Its protein product is CASSYTGGDNSPLHF. The chain combines TRBV6-5 with TRBJ1-6; 9 bases line up with TRBD1. CDR3 length equals 15 residues. From germline, CDR1 is MNHEY and CDR2 SVGAGI. V trimming: 6 bases; J trimming: 7 bases; junction bases outside the gene matches: 7.

The V gene is TRBV7-2, the J gene TRBJ2-7; 8 bases match TRBD1. V gave up 5 bases and J gave up 6 bases; unmatched junction bases: 9. The germline CDR1 and CDR2 sequences are SGHTA and FQGNSA. The CDR3 length is 14 residues. DNA for the CDR3: TGTGCCAGCAGCCTCGGACAGGGTCTCCTCGAGCAGTACTTC. Translation gives CASSLGQGLLEQYF.

The chain employs TRBV2 and TRBJ2-3; 10 bases are shared with TRBD2. Trimming cost V 9 bases and J 3 bases; bases outside gene matches: 6. Germline V gene sequence: CDR1 SNHLY, CDR2 FYNNEI. This CDR3 contains 14 residues. The CDR3 nucleotides are TGTGCCAGTGGCCTAGCGGGGGTAACAGATACGCAGTATTTT. Translated: CASGLAGVTDTQYF.

The rearrangement uses TRBV2 and TRBJ2-7; 9 bases fit TRBD2. This CDR3 contains 14 residues. The trim removed 3 bases at V and 4 bases at J, leaving 4 bases unmatched. Germline V gene lookup returns CDR1 SNHLY and CDR2 FYNNEI. CDR3 sequence (DNA): TGTGCCAGCAGTGACCGCGGGGGGGGTTACGAGCAGTACTTC. As protein: CASSDRGGGYEQYF.

V usage is TRBV2 and J usage is TRBJ1-2; D is ambiguous. Germline V gene lookup returns CDR1 SNHLY and CDR2 FYNNEI. This CDR3 contains 13 residues. V was pared by 3 bases and J by 5 bases, with 10 bases between. The CDR3 nucleotides are TGTGCCAGCAGTGACCACCCGGGGTATGGCTACACCTTC. Translation gives CASSDHPGYGYTF.

This clone has a handful of counts. The chain recombines TRBV11-3 with TRBJ2-7; D unresolved. The CDR3 is 13 residues long. Germline V gene sequence: CDR1 SGHNT, CDR2 YENEEA. Between the trimmed V and J ends, which lost 5 bases and 2 bases, there was a span of 10 bases. The CDR3 spells CASSPRRTYEQYF. The CDR3 DNA reads TGTGCCAGCAGCCCTAGGAGAACCTACGAGCAGTACTTC.

The chain joins TRBV5-6 to TRBJ1-1, with 7 bases fitting TRBD1. V lost 5 bases and J lost 8; bases outside the gene matches: 6. In germline, CDR1 is SGHDT, CDR2 YYEEEE. The length of the CDR3 is 12 residues. The CDR3 loop reads CASRRGTVEAFF. For the CDR3, the DNA is TGTGCCAGCAGAAGAGGGACAGTAGAAGCTTTCTTT.

The rearrangement links TRBV4-1 to TRBJ1-2; D perhaps matches TRBD1 (5 bases). This CDR3 is built from 15 residues. The ends were cut back, 5 bases at V and 3 bases at J, with 16 bases in the middle. CDR1 and CDR2 from the germline V gene are MGHRA and YSYEKL. The chain's CDR3 is CASSTRQGRYYGYTF. The CDR3 nucleotides read TGCGCCAGCAGCACCCGCCAGGGTCGATACTATGGCTACACCTTC.

CDR3 sequence: CASTLTGEGYGYTF. The CDR3 DNA sequence: TGTGCCAGCACCCTGACAGGGGAGGGGTATGGCTACACCTTC. The genes are TRBV2 and TRBJ1-2; 8 bases agree with TRBD1. Germline V gene lookup returns CDR1 SNHLY and CDR2 FYNNEI. The CDR3 is made up of 14 amino acids. The ends lost 7 bases at V and 5 bases at J; junction bases unmatched: 9.

The V call is TRBV9, the J call TRBJ1-1; 7 bases fit TRBD1. The CDR3 is made up of 16 amino acids. V lost 0 bases to trimming and J lost 0 bases; unmatched junction nucleotides: 5. Germline V CDR1 and CDR2: SGDLS, YYNGEE. CDR3 amino acids: CASSVAPGGMNTEAFF. CDR3 nucleotide sequence: TGTGCCAGCAGCGTAGCGCCAGGGGGGATGAACACTGAAGCTTTCTTT.

The chain is built from TRBV4-1 and TRBJ1-5; maybe TRBD1 (5 bases). Trimming shortened V by 0 bases and J by 1 base, and 10 bases separated the two germline ends. The CDR3 has 16 amino acids. Per germline, CDR1 MGHRA and CDR2 YSYEKL. The CDR3 protein is CASSQDSGISNQPQHF. The CDR3 nucleotides are TGCGCCAGCAGCCAAGATTCAGGGATCAGCAATCAGCCCCAGCATTTT.

DNA for the CDR3: TGCGCCAGCAGGCTAAAGGGACAGGGGGCTGGTGAGCAGTTCTTC. Its translation: CASRLKGQGAGEQFF. The rearrangement uses TRBV5-1 and TRBJ2-1; TRBD1 matches at 12 bases. Losses at the gene ends were 5 bases for V and 9 bases for J; bases not matched to a gene: 9. Per the germline V gene, CDR1 is SGHRS and CDR2 is YFSETQ. CDR3 size: 15 residues.

V and J are TRBV10-3 and TRBJ2-3, with D perhaps TRBD2 (6 bases). The V and J ends lost 6 bases and 1 base respectively, with 23 bases between them. Per germline, CDR1 ENHRY and CDR2 SYGVKD. The CDR3 length is 18 residues. For the CDR3, the DNA is TGTGCCATCAGCGACCCCCCACCGCGGGGACGGGGCACAGATACGCAGTATTTT. Protein sequence: CAISDPPPRGRGTDTQYF.

V gene TRBV19 combines with J gene TRBJ2-6; TRBD1 matches 10 bases. J gave up 0 bases and V 10 bases, and 12 bases lay outside the gene matches. The CDR3 totals 18 residues. CDR1 is LNHDA, CDR2 SQIVND, per germline (reference sequence). The CDR3 bases are TGTGCCACCCAGGCGGTGGACAGGGGGTTCTCTGGGGCCAACGTCCTGACTTTC. Its protein is CATQAVDRGFSGANVLTF.

The rearrangement links TRBV2 to TRBJ2-5, with 7 bases matching TRBD1. In germline, CDR1 is SNHLY, CDR2 FYNNEI. There are 15 residues in the CDR3. Trimming took 7 bases from V and 5 from J; bases not matched to a gene: 13. The CDR3 DNA reads as TGTGCCAGCATCAAAGACCGTAGGACAGGCGAGACCCAGTACTTC. It specifies CASIKDRRTGETQYF.

The chain carries TRBV7-2 and TRBJ2-1, with 10 nucleotides matching TRBD2. The germline CDR1 and CDR2 sequences are SGHTA and FQGNSA. The V and J ends lost 5 bases and 8 bases, in that order; junction bases with no gene match: 15. This CDR3 comprises 17 residues. The CDR3 DNA is TGTGCCAGCAGCCGCCTAGCGGGGGCCCTAGCTCACGATGAGCAGTTCTTC. Its translation is CASSRLAGALAHDEQFF. Complete variable domain (other parts from reference TRBV7-2 and TRBJ2-1): GAGVSQSPSNKVTEKGKDVELRCDPISGHTALYWYRQSLGQGLEFLIYFQGNSAPDKSGLPSDRFSAERTGGSVSTLTIQRTQQEDSAVYLCASSRLAGALAHDEQFFGPGTRLTVL.

This sequence joins TRBV28 and TRBJ2-1; 7 positions agree with TRBD2. The CDR3 loop spans 14 amino acids. With V trimmed by 7 bases and J by 9 bases, 12 bases remained unmatched. Germline V gene sequence: CDR1 MDHEN, CDR2 SYDVKM. The CDR3 DNA is TGTGCCAGCACTTTGGGGGGGAGCCTCGGTGAGCAGTTCTTC. It translates to CASTLGGSLGEQFF. The variable domain in full, completed from reference TRBV28 and TRBJ2-1, reads DVKVTQSSRYLVKRTGEKVFLECVQDMDHENMFWYRQDPGLGLRLIYFSYDVKMKEKGDIPEGYSVSREKKERFSLILESASTNQTSMYLCASTLGGSLGEQFFGPGTRLTVL.

J is TRBJ2-5 and V is TRBV30, with 7 positions matching TRBD1. This CDR3 is 15 amino acids long. The V gene end was trimmed by 3 bases and the J gene end by 1 base; junction bases not matched to a gene: 8. Germline V lookup: CDR1 GTSNPN, CDR2 SVGIG (reference sequence). CDR3 coding DNA: TGTGCCTGGAGCGCCGGACAGGCGGCCCAAGAGACCCAGTACTTC. As protein: CAWSAGQAAQETQYF.

The V call is TRBV21-1, the J call TRBJ1-2; no DNA check was done on the table's D call, TRBD1. TRBV21-1 is reported as a pseudogene. The CDR3 is 16 amino acids. In nucleotides, the CDR3 is TGTGCCAGCAGCACCCCCGGTCCACAGGTTAACTATGGCTACACCTTC. Amino acid sequence: CASSTPGPQVNYGYTF.

The V and J genes are TRBV27 and TRBJ1-5; D is ambiguous. V shed 6 bases and J shed 0 bases, with 9 bases lying between them. The CDR3 is 14 residues long. From germline, CDR1 is MNHEY and CDR2 SMNVEV (reference sequence). CDR3 bases: TGTGCCAGCAGGATGGCAACTAGCAATCAGCCCCAGCATTTT. Protein product: CASRMATSNQPQHF.

This rearrangement joins TRBV7-9 to TRBJ2-7; 8 bases are shared with TRBD2. CDR1 SEHNR and CDR2 FQNEAQ come from the germline V gene (reference sequence). This CDR3 is built from 14 residues. Trimming took 8 bases from V and 2 from J; bases not matched to a gene: 8. The CDR3 bases are TGTGCCAGCGGGGGGCGGGAGGTCCCCTACGAGCAGTACTTC. It yields the protein CASGGREVPYEQYF.

The CDR3 DNA sequence: TGCGCCAGCAGCCAAGAGAAGCGGGAGGGCCCCGAGCAGTACTTC. Translated: CASSQEKREGPEQYF. J is TRBJ2-7 and V is TRBV4-1; 10 bases line up with TRBD2. V shed 0 bases and J 6 bases; nucleotides not matched to a gene: 5. Germline CDR1 and CDR2: MGHRA and YSYEKL. This CDR3 comprises 15 residues.